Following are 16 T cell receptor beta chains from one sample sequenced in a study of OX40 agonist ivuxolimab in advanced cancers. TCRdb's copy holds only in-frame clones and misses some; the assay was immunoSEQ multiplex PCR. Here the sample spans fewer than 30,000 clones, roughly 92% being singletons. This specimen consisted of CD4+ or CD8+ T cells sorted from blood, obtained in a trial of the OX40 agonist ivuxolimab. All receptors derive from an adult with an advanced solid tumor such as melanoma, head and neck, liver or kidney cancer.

CDR3 nucleotides: TGTGCCATCAGTGACGGTGTCACCGGCAATCAGCCCCAGCATTTT. Protein: CAISDGVTGNQPQHF. V gene TRBV10-3 combines with J gene TRBJ1-5; D unresolved. CDR3 length equals 15 residues. V shed 3 bases and J shed 2 bases, with 11 bases lying between them. Germline lookup yields CDR1 ENHRY and CDR2 SYGVKD.

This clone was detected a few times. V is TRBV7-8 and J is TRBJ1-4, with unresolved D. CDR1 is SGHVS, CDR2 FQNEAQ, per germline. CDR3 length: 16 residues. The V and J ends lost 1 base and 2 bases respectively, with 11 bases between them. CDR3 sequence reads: CASSLGSGGTNEKLFF. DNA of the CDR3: TGTGCCAGCAGCTTAGGATCTGGTGGTACTAATGAAAAACTGTTTTTT. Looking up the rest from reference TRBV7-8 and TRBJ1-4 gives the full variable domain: GAGVSQSPRYKVAKRGQDVALRCDPISGHVSLFWYQQALGQGPEFLTYFQNEAQLDKSGLPSDRFFAERPEGSVSTLKIQRTQQEDSAVYLCASSLGSGGTNEKLFFGSGTQLSVL.

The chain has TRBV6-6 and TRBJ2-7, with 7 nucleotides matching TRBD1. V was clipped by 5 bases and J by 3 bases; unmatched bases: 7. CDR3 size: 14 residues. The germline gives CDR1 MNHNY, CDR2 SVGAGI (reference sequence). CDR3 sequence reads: CASSVVGQDYEQYF. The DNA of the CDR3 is TGTGCCAGCAGTGTGGTAGGACAGGACTACGAGCAGTACTTC.

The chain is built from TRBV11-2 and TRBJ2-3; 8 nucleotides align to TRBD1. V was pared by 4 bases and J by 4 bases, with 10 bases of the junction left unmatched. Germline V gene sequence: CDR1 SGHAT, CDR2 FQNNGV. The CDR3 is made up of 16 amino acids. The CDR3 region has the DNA TGTGCCAGCAGCTCTGGACAGGGTCAAGTCCCAGATACGCAGTATTTT. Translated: CASSSGQGQVPDTQYF.

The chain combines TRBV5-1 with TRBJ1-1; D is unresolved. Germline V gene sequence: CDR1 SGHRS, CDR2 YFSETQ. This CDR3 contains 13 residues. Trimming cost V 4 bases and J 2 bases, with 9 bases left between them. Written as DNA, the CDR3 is TGCGCCAGCAGCGACGGCCGCAACACTGAAGCTTTCTTT. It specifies CASSDGRNTEAFF.

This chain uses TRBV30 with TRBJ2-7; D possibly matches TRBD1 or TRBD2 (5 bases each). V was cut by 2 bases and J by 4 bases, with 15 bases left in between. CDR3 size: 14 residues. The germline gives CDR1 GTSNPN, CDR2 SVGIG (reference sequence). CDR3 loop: CAWSPWGREYEQYF. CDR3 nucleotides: TGTGCCTGGAGTCCCTGGGGCAGGGAGTACGAGCAGTACTTC.

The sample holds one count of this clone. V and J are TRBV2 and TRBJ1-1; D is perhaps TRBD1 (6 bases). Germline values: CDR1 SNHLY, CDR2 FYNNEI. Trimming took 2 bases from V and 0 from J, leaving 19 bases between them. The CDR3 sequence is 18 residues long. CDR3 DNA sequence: TGTGCCAGCAGTGAAATGGAGGGGCCGGGGGCCCTGAACACTGAAGCTTTCTTT. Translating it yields CASSEMEGPGALNTEAFF. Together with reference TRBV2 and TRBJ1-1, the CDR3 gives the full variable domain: EPEVTQTPSHQVTQMGQEVILRCVPISNHLYFYWYRQILGQKVEFLVSFYNNEISEKSEIFDDQFSVERPDGSNFTLKIRSTKLEDSAMYFCASSEMEGPGALNTEAFFGQGTRLTVV.

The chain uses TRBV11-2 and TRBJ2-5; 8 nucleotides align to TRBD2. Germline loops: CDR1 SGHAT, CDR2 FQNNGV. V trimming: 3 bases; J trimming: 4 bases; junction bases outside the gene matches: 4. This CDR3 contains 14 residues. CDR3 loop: CASSFWSGGETQYF. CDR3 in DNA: TGTGCCAGCAGCTTTTGGAGCGGGGGAGAGACCCAGTACTTC.

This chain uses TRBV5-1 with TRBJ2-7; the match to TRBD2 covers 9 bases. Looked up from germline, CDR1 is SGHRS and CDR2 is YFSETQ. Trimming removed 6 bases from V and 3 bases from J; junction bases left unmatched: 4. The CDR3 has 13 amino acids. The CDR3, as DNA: TGCGCCAGCATCGGTAGCGGGGGCTACGAGCAGTACTTC. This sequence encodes CASIGSGGYEQYF.

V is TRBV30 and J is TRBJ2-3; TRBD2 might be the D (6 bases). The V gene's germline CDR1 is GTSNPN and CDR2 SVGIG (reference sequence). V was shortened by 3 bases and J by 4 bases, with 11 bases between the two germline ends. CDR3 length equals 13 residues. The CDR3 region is CAWRGDSADTQYF. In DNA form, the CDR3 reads TGTGCCTGGAGGGGGGACTCAGCAGATACGCAGTATTTT.

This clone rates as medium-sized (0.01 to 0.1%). The DNA for the CDR3 is TGTGCCAGCAGCTTGTGGGCTAGCGGGCTTCAAGAGACCCAGTACTTC. It translates to CASSLWASGLQETQYF. The chain has TRBV5-4 and TRBJ2-5, with TRBD2 matching over 8 bases. The CDR3 runs to 16 residues. The germline V gene has CDR1 SGHNT and CDR2 YYREEE (reference sequence). Trimming removed 1 base from V and 2 bases from J; junction bases left unmatched: 7.

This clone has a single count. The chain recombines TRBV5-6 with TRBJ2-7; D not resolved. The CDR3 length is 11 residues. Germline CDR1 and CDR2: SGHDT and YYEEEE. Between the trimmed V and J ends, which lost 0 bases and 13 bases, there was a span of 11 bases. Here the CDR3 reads CASSLATELYF. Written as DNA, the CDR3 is TGTGCCAGCAGCTTGGCGACCGAGCTATACTTC.

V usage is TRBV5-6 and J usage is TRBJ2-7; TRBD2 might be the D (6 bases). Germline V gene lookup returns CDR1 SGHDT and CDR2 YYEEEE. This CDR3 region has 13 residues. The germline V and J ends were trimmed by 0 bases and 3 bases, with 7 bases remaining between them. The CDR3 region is CASSLVGGYEQYF. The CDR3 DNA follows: TGTGCCAGCAGCTTGGTGGGGGGCTACGAGCAGTACTTC.

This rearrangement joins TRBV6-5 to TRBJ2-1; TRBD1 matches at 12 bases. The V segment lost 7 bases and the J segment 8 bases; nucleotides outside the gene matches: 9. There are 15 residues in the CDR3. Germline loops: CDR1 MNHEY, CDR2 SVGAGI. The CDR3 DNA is TGTGCCAGCAATAGGGGACAGGGGGCGCGGGATGAGCAGTTCTTC. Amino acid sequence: CASNRGQGARDEQFF.

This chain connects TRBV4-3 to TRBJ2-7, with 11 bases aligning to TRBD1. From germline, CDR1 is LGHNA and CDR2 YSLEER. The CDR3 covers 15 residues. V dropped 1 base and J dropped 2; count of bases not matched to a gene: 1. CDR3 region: CASSQGDRGTYEQYF. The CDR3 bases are TGCGCCAGCAGCCAAGGGGACAGGGGGACCTACGAGCAGTACTTC.

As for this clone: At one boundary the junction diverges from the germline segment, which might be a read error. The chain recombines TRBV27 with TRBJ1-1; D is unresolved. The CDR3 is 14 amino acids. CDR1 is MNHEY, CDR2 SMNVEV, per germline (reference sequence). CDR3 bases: TGTGCCAGCCGTTTCGGTGGGAAGAACACTGAAGCTTTCTTT. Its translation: CASRFGGKNTEAFF.